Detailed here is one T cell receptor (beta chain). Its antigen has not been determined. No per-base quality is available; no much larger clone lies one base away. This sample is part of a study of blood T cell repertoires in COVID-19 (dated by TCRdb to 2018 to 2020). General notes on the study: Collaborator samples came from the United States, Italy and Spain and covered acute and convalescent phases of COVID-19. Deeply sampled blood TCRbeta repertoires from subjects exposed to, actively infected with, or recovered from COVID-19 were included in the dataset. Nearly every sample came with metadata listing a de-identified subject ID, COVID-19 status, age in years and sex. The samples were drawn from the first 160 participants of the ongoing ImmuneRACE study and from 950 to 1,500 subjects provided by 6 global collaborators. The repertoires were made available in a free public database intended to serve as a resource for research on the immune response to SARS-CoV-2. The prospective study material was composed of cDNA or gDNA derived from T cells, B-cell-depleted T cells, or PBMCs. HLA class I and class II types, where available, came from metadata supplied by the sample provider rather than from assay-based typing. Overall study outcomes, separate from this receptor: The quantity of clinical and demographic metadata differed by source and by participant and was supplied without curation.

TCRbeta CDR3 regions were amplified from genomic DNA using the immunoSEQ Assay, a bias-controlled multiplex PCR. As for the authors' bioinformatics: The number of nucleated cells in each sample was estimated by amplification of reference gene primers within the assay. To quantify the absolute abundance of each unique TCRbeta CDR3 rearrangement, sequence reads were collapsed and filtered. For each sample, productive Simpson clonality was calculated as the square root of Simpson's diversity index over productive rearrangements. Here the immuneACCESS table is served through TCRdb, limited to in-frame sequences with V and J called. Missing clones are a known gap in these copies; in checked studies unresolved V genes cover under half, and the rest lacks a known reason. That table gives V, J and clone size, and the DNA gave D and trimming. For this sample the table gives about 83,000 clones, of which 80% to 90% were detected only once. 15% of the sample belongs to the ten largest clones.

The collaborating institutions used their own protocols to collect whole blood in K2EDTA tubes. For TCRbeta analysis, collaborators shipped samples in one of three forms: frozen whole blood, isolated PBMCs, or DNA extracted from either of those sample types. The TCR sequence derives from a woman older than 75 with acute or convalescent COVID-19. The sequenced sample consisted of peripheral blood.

The DNA sequence follows: TGTGCCAGCAGCTTAGGACCCCTAGATCACCCTGGAAACACCATATATTTT. Protein translation: CASSLGPLDHPGNTIYF. This chain is built from TRBV7-9 and TRBJ1-3; there is no confident call for the D gene. Its CDR3 holds 17 amino acids, cysteine through phenylalanine. Just the 51-base CDR3 DNA is kept, in frame starting at base 1. The V and J ends are trimmed by 1 base and 2 bases, leaving 15 bases between them. The germline V gene encodes CDR1 SEHNR and CDR2 FQNEAQ (reference sequence).